Below, 32 T cell receptor beta chains from the same sample are listed, as sequenced in a study of shared clonotypes between healthy human individuals. The assay was immunoSEQ multiplex PCR, and TCRdb's table has in-frame clones only and misses some. The sample has 450,000 to 550,000 clones; 79% are singletons. The sample taken for sequencing was PBMCs. The receptors here all came from a woman aged 40 to 49 in good health. Some clones in this sample may be carry-over from other donors' samples.

This clone was counted a single time. The rearrangement joins TRBV7-9 to TRBJ2-1, with TRBD2 matching over 8 bases. CDR1 is SEHNR and CDR2 is FQNEAQ in the germline V gene (reference sequence). CDR3 length: 16 amino acids. The J segment lost 7 bases and the V segment lost 1 base, leaving 9 bases of the junction unmatched. This CDR3 reads CASSLVGREAGNEQFF. CDR3 bases: TGTGCCAGCAGCTTAGTTGGGCGGGAGGCGGGGAATGAGCAGTTCTTC.

The chain carries TRBV18 and TRBJ2-1; D is possibly TRBD2 (6 bases). Deletions cut 5 bases from V and 0 bases from J, with 11 bases between. The CDR3 contains 15 residues. From germline, CDR1 is KGHSH and CDR2 LQKENI. As DNA, the CDR3 is TGTGCCAGCTCAGGCGGGGCGAGCTCCTACAATGAGCAGTTCTTC. Translating it yields CASSGGASSYNEQFF.

The chain links TRBV18 to TRBJ2-2, with a weak D call TRBD2 (5 bases). This CDR3 has 14 residues. Trimming cost V 7 bases and J 2 bases, with 11 bases left between them. Per germline, CDR1 KGHSH and CDR2 LQKENI. CDR3 region: CASFTSPNTGELFF. CDR3 in DNA: TGTGCCAGCTTCACTAGTCCAAACACCGGGGAGCTGTTTTTT.

V is TRBV29-1 and J is TRBJ1-2; a possible D gene is TRBD1 (6 bases). CDR3 length equals 12 residues. Trimming shortened V by 0 bases and J by 8 bases, and 10 bases separated the two germline ends. Germline V gene sequence: CDR1 SQVTM, CDR2 ANQGSEA. CDR3 nucleotide sequence: TGCAGCGTTGAAGAGGGGGCGGTAGGCTACACCTTC. As protein: CSVEEGAVGYTF.

The chain links TRBV19 to TRBJ1-2; the match to TRBD1 covers 8 bases. The J segment lost 2 bases and the V segment lost 1 base, leaving 3 bases of the junction unmatched. Germline values: CDR1 LNHDA, CDR2 SQIVND (reference sequence). The CDR3 extends over 15 amino acids. CDR3 nucleotides: TGTGCCAGTAGTATAGCGGGACAGGCCAACTATGGCTACACCTTC. Translated, it gives CASSIAGQANYGYTF.

This chain uses TRBV10-3 with TRBJ2-3; 7 nucleotides align to TRBD2. V trimming: 8 bases; J trimming: 1 base; junction bases outside the gene matches: 3. Germline V gives CDR1 ENHRY, CDR2 SYGVKD. The CDR3 sequence is 13 residues long. The CDR3 loop reads CAISSGGTDTQYF. The CDR3, as DNA: TGTGCCATCTCTAGCGGAGGCACAGATACGCAGTATTTT.

The chain joins TRBV9 to TRBJ2-2; 10 bases agree with TRBD2. The CDR3 loop spans 15 amino acids. J lost 5 bases, V lost 0 bases, and 1 base had no gene match. Germline lookup yields CDR1 SGDLS and CDR2 YYNGEE. This chain's CDR3 is CASSVASGSTGELFF. DNA of the CDR3: TGTGCCAGCAGCGTAGCTAGCGGGAGTACCGGGGAGCTGTTTTTT.

The CDR3 here is CASQGTGGQTQYF. The CDR3 bases are TGTGCCAGCCAAGGGACAGGGGGACAGACCCAGTACTTC. The V call is TRBV27, the J call TRBJ2-5, with 11 positions matching TRBD1. V shed 8 bases and J 6 bases; nucleotides not matched to a gene: 5. Germline V gene data show CDR1 as MNHEY and CDR2 as SMNVEV (reference sequence). There are 13 residues in the CDR3.

V usage is TRBV5-8 and J usage is TRBJ2-7; D possibly corresponds to TRBD1 (5 bases). Trimming pared 2 bases from V and 5 bases from J, leaving 8 bases between. This CDR3 is 12 amino acids long. CDR1 SGHTS and CDR2 YDEGEE come from the germline V gene. The CDR3: CASSLDSNEQYF. In nucleotides, the CDR3 is TGTGCCAGCAGCTTAGACAGCAACGAGCAGTACTTC.

This chain connects TRBV6-4 to TRBJ2-1; D possibly corresponds to TRBD1 (5 bases). V lost 4 bases to trimming and J lost 8 bases, with 15 bases between them. Germline lookup yields CDR1 MRHNA and CDR2 SNTAGT. The CDR3 is 14 residues long. For the CDR3, the DNA is TGTGCCAGCAGTGCAGGCCTACAAGGGGATGAGCAGTTCTTC. This gives the protein CASSAGLQGDEQFF.

The V call is TRBV4-3, the J call TRBJ2-7, with 9 bases aligning to TRBD1. The junction had 13 bases not matched to a gene; V was cut back by 3 bases and J by 1 base. This CDR3 is built from 18 residues. CDR1 and CDR2 from the germline V gene are LGHNA and YSLEER. Here the CDR3 reads CASSQNPPGDRVSYEQYF. As DNA, the CDR3 is TGCGCCAGCAGCCAGAACCCCCCGGGGGACAGGGTGTCCTACGAGCAGTACTTC.

This clone was seen a handful of times. V is TRBV2 and J is TRBJ2-5; D is possibly TRBD2 (6 bases). The V end was cut by 6 bases, the J end by 7 bases, with 15 bases between. Germline values: CDR1 SNHLY, CDR2 FYNNEI. The CDR3 spans 13 residues. The CDR3 region has the DNA TGTGCCAGCAGCGGCCCCTCCGGGGGGACCCAGTACTTC. As protein: CASSGPSGGTQYF.

J is TRBJ2-7 and V is TRBV7-9; no clear D. The V gene lost 5 bases and the J gene lost 6 bases, with 11 bases spanning the gap. There are 12 residues in the CDR3. Germline V gives CDR1 SEHNR, CDR2 FQNEAQ (reference sequence). CDR3 DNA sequence: TGTGCCAGCAGCAAGTTGGTCGCCGAGCAGTACTTC. This codes for CASSKLVAEQYF.

The chain links TRBV11-1 to TRBJ2-2, with TRBD1 matching 10 bases. V trimming: 3 bases; J trimming: 4 bases; junction bases outside the gene matches: 5. Germline V gene sequence: CDR1 SGHAT, CDR2 FQDESV (reference sequence). The CDR3 has 16 residues. The CDR3 region is CASSFDRGQSTGELFF. The CDR3 DNA reads TGTGCCAGCAGCTTTGACAGGGGGCAAAGCACCGGGGAGCTGTTTTTT.

The genes are TRBV7-2 and TRBJ2-7; TRBD2 matches 8 bases. The CDR3 has 15 amino acids. The germline gives CDR1 SGHTA, CDR2 FQGNSA. The V and J ends lost 0 bases and 5 bases, in that order; junction bases with no gene match: 6. The CDR3 reads CASSLALAGHHEQYF. For the CDR3, the DNA is TGTGCCAGCAGCTTAGCGCTAGCGGGCCACCACGAGCAGTACTTC.

The sample holds a few counts of this clone. The CDR3 DNA sequence: TGTGCCATCATGCGGACAAGTAACACTGAAGCTTTCTTT. This codes for CAIMRTSNTEAFF. The chain has TRBV10-3 and TRBJ1-1; D might be TRBD1 (5 bases). CDR3 length: 13 residues. Between the trimmed V and J ends, which lost 7 bases and 2 bases, there was a span of 11 bases. The germline V gene encodes CDR1 ENHRY and CDR2 SYGVKD.

The genes are TRBV28 and TRBJ2-1; 7 bases are a match to TRBD2. The length of the CDR3 is 12 residues. The ends lost 2 bases at V and 8 bases at J; junction bases unmatched: 0. Per germline, CDR1 MDHEN and CDR2 SYDVKM. The CDR3 DNA reads as TGTGCCAGCAGTTTAGGGGGGGATGAGCAGTTCTTC. This encodes CASSLGGDEQFF.

This clone occurred once. V and J are TRBV9 and TRBJ2-5; 11 bases map to TRBD1. V gave up 3 bases and J gave up 5 bases; unmatched junction bases: 6. Germline CDR1 reads SGDLS; CDR2 reads YYNGEE. The CDR3 covers 15 residues. The CDR3 coding sequence is TGTGCCAGCAGCGACCGGACAGGGGGCGGCGAGACCCAGTACTTC. It yields the protein CASSDRTGGGETQYF.

The chain joins TRBV5-4 to TRBJ2-5; 14 bases line up with TRBD2. With V trimmed by 4 bases and J by 5 bases, 4 bases remained unmatched. The CDR3 sequence is 15 residues long. Germline lookup yields CDR1 SGHNT and CDR2 YYREEE (reference sequence). Written as DNA, the CDR3 is TGTGCCAGCAGCCCGGGACTAGCGGGAGTGGAGACCCAGTACTTC. Encoded protein: CASSPGLAGVETQYF.

The rearrangement links TRBV6-4 to TRBJ2-3; D is perhaps TRBD2 (6 bases). Germline V gene lookup returns CDR1 MRHNA and CDR2 SNTAGT. The CDR3 is 14 residues long. V lost 5 bases and J 0 bases, leaving 9 bases between the germline ends. CDR3 sequence (DNA): TGTGCCAGCAGTAAAAGCGGGAGCACAGATACGCAGTATTTT. This codes for CASSKSGSTDTQYF.

The chain joins TRBV6-6 to TRBJ2-5; no firm D call. V shed 5 bases and J shed 0 bases, with 4 bases lying between them. This CDR3 comprises 12 residues. CDR1 is MNHNY and CDR2 is SVGAGI in the germline V gene (reference sequence). This chain's CDR3 is CASSPNQETQYF. In nucleotides, the CDR3 is TGTGCCAGCAGTCCCAACCAAGAGACCCAGTACTTC.

The chain combines TRBV28 with TRBJ2-7; D is perhaps TRBD2 (5 bases). The germline V gene has CDR1 MDHEN and CDR2 SYDVKM. Trimming took off 7 bases at V and 2 bases at J, with 15 bases between the two ends. The CDR3 is made up of 14 amino acids. The CDR3 DNA sequence: TGTGCCAGCACCCCCGTCGGGGTTCCCTACGAGCAGTACTTC. Its translation: CASTPVGVPYEQYF.

The rearrangement uses TRBV5-4 and TRBJ2-2, with 11 bases lining up with TRBD2. With V trimmed by 3 bases and J by 4 bases, 5 bases remained unmatched. Germline loops: CDR1 SGHNT, CDR2 YYREEE (reference sequence). The CDR3 extends over 16 amino acids. The CDR3 nucleotides are TGTGCCAGCAGCTCTCTAGCGGGAGGTTCCACCGGGGAGCTGTTTTTT. Translated: CASSSLAGGSTGELFF.

This clone was seen a single time. This chain connects TRBV29-1 to TRBJ2-7, with 7 bases aligning to TRBD2. This CDR3 is 13 amino acids long. Germline CDR1 reads SQVTM; CDR2 reads ANQGSEA. The J segment lost 0 bases and the V segment lost 4 bases, leaving 3 bases of the junction unmatched. The CDR3 protein is CSVVGGFSYEQYF. DNA of the CDR3: TGCAGCGTTGTGGGGGGGTTCTCCTACGAGCAGTACTTC.

The chain recombines TRBV27 with TRBJ2-3; D gene uncertain. CDR1 is MNHEY, CDR2 SMNVEV, per germline (reference sequence). The CDR3 spans 14 residues. V was pared by 3 bases and J by 2 bases, with 9 bases between. CDR3 protein: CASSFGTYTDTQYF. The CDR3 bases are TGTGCCAGCAGTTTCGGAACGTACACAGATACGCAGTATTTT.

This chain links TRBV6-1 with TRBJ1-5; 7 nucleotides agree with TRBD1. V lost 3 bases, J lost 9 bases, and 5 bases stayed unmatched. The CDR3 contains 13 residues. CDR1 is MNHNS, CDR2 SASEGT, per germline. The CDR3 DNA sequence: TGTGCCAGCAGTGAGACAGGGACGGGGCCCCAGCATTTT. Translation: CASSETGTGPQHF.

Only a few counts were recorded for this clone. V is TRBV29-1 and J is TRBJ2-7, with 9 bases lining up with TRBD2. This CDR3 has 13 residues. The germline V gene has CDR1 SQVTM and CDR2 ANQGSEA. V gave up 7 bases and J gave up 2 bases; unmatched junction bases: 6. CDR3 nucleotides: TGCAGCGGTAGTAGCGGGAGTCCCTACGAGCAGTACTTC. This sequence encodes CSGSSGSPYEQYF.

The chain has TRBV29-1 and TRBJ2-7; the D is unclear. The CDR3 runs to 11 residues. V was pared by 5 bases and J by 2 bases, with 7 bases between. From germline, CDR1 is SQVTM and CDR2 ANQGSEA. CDR3 bases: TGCAGCGTTCTAGGTCCCTACGAGCAGTACTTC. This encodes CSVLGPYEQYF.

The chain couples TRBV2 to TRBJ2-3; TRBD1 agrees at 12 bases. Germline V gene sequence: CDR1 SNHLY, CDR2 FYNNEI. V gave up 4 bases and J gave up 2 bases; unmatched junction bases: 1. This CDR3 spans 15 amino acids. This chain's CDR3 is CASSGDRGPTDTQYF. Here the CDR3 DNA reads TGTGCCAGCAGTGGGGACAGGGGGCCCACAGATACGCAGTATTTT.

This chain connects TRBV30 to TRBJ2-3; D may be TRBD2 (7 bases). The CDR3 length is 16 residues. V gave up 8 bases and J gave up 1 base, with 22 bases separating them. Germline-derived CDR1 and CDR2 are GTSNPN and SVGIG (reference sequence). The CDR3, as DNA: TGTGCCGCACAGGGTCTACCCGCGGGGGGCACAGATACGCAGTATTTT. Translated, it gives CAAQGLPAGGTDTQYF.

The genes are TRBV5-1 and TRBJ2-1; TRBD2 aligns across 11 bases. Germline V gene lookup returns CDR1 SGHRS and CDR2 YFSETQ. The CDR3 sequence is 13 residues long. The V gene end was trimmed by 3 bases and the J gene end by 7 bases; junction bases not matched to a gene: 0. CDR3 nucleotides: TGCGCCAGCAGCTGGACTAGCGGGAATGAGCAGTTCTTC. Translation gives CASSWTSGNEQFF.

The J gene is TRBJ2-5, the V gene TRBV7-8, with 15 bases lining up with TRBD2. CDR1 SGHVS and CDR2 FQNEAQ come from the germline V gene. V lost 6 bases to trimming and J lost 0 bases; unmatched junction nucleotides: 5. This CDR3 region has 17 residues. The CDR3 sequence: CASSSGLAGGYQETQYF. Here the CDR3 DNA reads TGTGCCAGCAGTTCGGGACTAGCGGGAGGTTACCAAGAGACCCAGTACTTC.